These 4 T cell receptor beta chains were all obtained from the same sample, sequenced in a study of cytomegalovirus exposure and HLA in healthy donors. The study ran its PCR with 60 Vbeta and 13 Jbeta primers. Using immunoSEQ multiplex PCR, the repertoire was profiled, and TCRdb retains in-frame clones only, with some absent. The sample consists of about 170,000 clones, approximately 84% of them appearing once. The sequencing input was PBMCs. The receptors were sampled from a boy aged 2 to 10 in good health and CMV-seronegative.

This clone has only one observation. This chain links TRBV10-3 with TRBJ2-1; 10 positions match TRBD2. CDR1 is ENHRY, CDR2 SYGVKD, per germline. V lost 11 bases, J lost 0 bases, and 16 bases stayed unmatched. This CDR3 has 18 amino acids. CDR3 sequence reads: CAARSGTSVTSSYNEQFF. Written as DNA, the CDR3 is TGTGCCGCACGTTCCGGGACTAGCGTCACAAGCTCCTACAATGAGCAGTTCTTC.

The V and J genes are TRBV21-1 and TRBJ2-2; the tabulated D call, TRBD1, remains unverified against the DNA. TRBV21-1 is reported as a pseudogene. The length of the CDR3 is 13 residues. The CDR3 nucleotides read TGTGCCAGCAACGTCCGTGGGACAGGGGAGCTGTTTTTT. Amino acids: CASNVRGTGELFF.

The rearrangement uses TRBV10-3 and TRBJ2-5; D gene uncertain. V lost 4 bases, J lost 5 bases, and 17 bases lay in between. Germline CDR1 and CDR2: ENHRY and SYGVKD. The CDR3 runs to 15 residues. The CDR3 DNA is TGTGCCATCAGTGGGCACTCAGACACCAGGGAGACCCAGTACTTC. Its translation is CAISGHSDTRETQYF.

The chain has TRBV2 and TRBJ2-5; D possibly corresponds to TRBD1 (5 bases). CDR3 length: 14 amino acids. Germline CDR1 and CDR2: SNHLY and FYNNEI. The V end lost 0 bases, the J end lost 5 bases, and 10 bases lay between the germline ends. Here the CDR3 reads CASSEAPGPETQYF. The CDR3 coding sequence is TGTGCCAGCAGTGAAGCTCCAGGGCCGGAGACCCAGTACTTC.